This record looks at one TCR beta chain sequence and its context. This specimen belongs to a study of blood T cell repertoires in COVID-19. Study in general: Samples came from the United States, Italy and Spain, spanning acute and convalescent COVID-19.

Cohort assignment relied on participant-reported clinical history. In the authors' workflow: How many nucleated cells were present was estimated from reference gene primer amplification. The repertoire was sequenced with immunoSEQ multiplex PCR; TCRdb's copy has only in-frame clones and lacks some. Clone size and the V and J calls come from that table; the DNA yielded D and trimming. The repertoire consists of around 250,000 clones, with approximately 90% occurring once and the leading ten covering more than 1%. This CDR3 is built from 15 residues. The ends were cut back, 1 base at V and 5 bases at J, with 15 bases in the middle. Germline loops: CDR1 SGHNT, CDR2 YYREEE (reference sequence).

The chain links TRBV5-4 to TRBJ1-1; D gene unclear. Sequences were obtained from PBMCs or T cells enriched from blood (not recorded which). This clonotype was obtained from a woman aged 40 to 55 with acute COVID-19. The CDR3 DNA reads TGTGCCAGCAGCTTGCCCCTGGACGGCGGGACTGAAGCTTTCTTT. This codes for CASSLPLDGGTEAFF.